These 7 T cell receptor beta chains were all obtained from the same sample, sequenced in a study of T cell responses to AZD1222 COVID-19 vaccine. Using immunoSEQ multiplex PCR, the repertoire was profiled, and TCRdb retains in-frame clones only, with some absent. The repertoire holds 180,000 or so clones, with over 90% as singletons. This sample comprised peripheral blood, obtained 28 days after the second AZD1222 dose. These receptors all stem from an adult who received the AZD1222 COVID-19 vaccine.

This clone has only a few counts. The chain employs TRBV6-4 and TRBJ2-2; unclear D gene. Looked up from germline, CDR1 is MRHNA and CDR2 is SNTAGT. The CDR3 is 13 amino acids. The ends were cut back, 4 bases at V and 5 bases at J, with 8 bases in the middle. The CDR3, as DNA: TGTGCCAGCAGTGCCACAGAAACCGGGGAGCTGTTTTTT. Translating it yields CASSATETGELFF.

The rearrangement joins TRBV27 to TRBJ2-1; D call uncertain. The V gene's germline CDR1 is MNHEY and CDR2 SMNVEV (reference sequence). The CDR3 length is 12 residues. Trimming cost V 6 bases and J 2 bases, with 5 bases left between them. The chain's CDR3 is CASRSTYNEQFF. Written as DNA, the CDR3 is TGTGCCAGCAGGTCTACCTACAATGAGCAGTTCTTC.

CDR3 in DNA: TGTGCCAGCAGCTTAAGGAGGGTTCACTATGGCTACACCTTC. It codes for CASSLRRVHYGYTF. V usage is TRBV7-9 and J usage is TRBJ1-2; D ambiguous. This CDR3 is built from 14 residues. V gave up 2 bases and J gave up 3 bases, with 10 bases separating them. Per germline, CDR1 SEHNR and CDR2 FQNEAQ (reference sequence).

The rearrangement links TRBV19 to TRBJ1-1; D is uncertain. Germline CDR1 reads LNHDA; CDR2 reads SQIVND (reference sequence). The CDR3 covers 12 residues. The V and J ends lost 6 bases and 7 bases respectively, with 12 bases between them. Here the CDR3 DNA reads TGTGCCAGTAGCCCCACCCGGGGTGAAGCTTTCTTT. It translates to CASSPTRGEAFF.

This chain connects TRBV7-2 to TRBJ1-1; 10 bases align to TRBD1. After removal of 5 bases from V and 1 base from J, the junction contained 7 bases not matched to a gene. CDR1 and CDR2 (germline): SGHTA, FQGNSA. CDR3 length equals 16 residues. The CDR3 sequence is CASSRGTGDWNTEAFF. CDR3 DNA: TGTGCCAGCAGCCGTGGGACAGGGGATTGGAACACTGAAGCTTTCTTT.

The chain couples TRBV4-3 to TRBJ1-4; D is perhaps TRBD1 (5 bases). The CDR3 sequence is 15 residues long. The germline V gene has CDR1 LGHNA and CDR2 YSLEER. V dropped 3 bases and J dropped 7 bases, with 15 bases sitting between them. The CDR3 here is CASSQGEGQAEKLFF. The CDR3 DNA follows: TGCGCCAGCAGCCAGGGCGAGGGGCAGGCTGAAAAACTGTTTTTT.

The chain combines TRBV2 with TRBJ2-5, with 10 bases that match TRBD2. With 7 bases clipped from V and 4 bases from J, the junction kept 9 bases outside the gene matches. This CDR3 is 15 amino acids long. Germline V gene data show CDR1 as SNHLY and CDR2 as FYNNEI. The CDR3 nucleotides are TGTGCCAGCAAAGGAACAGCGGGGGGGCGAGAGACCCAGTACTTC. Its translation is CASKGTAGGRETQYF.